Following are 20 T cell receptor beta chains from one sample sequenced in a study of beta chain features in type 1 diabetes (dated by TCRdb to about 2018). Library generation was performed with the immunoSEQ multiplex PCR assay. The High Capacity cDNA Reverse Transcription Kit was used to reverse transcribe all of the isolated RNA, meaning that expressed TCRB transcripts were what got sequenced. TCRdb obtained this table from immuneACCESS and retained in-frame rearrangements with V and J assigned. These tables miss some clones; where compared with another copy, unresolved V genes account for less than half of the shortfall, and the remainder is unexplained. This sample is represented by around 160,000 clones; 63% of them were singletons. Jointly, the top ten make up 0.08% to 0.09% of the sample. Study-wide conclusions, independent of this receptor: Type 1 diabetes patients showed a moderate but significant shortening of TCRB CDR3 length in all four CD4+ subsets.

For these receptors, no antigen is known. Material for sequencing was naive CD4+ T cells from blood. Read against the paper, the sample's cell subset or site label means: true naive CD4+ T cells. These receptors were taken from a man aged 25-45 years with type 1 diabetes.

This clone was recorded a few times. The chain links TRBV19 to TRBJ2-1; D is undetermined. V lost 3 bases, J lost 0 bases, and 12 bases lay in between. There are 16 residues in the CDR3. Germline V gene lookup returns CDR1 LNHDA and CDR2 SQIVND (reference sequence). The CDR3 sequence: CASSIDARSSYNEQFF. In DNA, the CDR3 is TGTGCCAGTAGTATTGATGCCAGGAGCTCCTACAATGAGCAGTTCTTC.

The V and J genes are TRBV28 and TRBJ2-3, with 8 bases matching TRBD2. The length of the CDR3 is 15 residues. Unmatched junction bases numbered 6, after V lost 5 bases and J lost 2 bases. CDR1 and CDR2 from the germline V gene are MDHEN and SYDVKM. Here the CDR3 reads CASSPIAGPTDTQYF. The DNA of the CDR3 is TGTGCCAGCAGTCCCATAGCGGGGCCCACAGATACGCAGTATTTT.

CDR3 loop: CASSQTLGGDKMYF. DNA for the CDR3: TGCGCCAGCAGCCAAACCTTAGGAGGGGATAAGATGTACTTC. The V and J genes are TRBV4-3 and TRBJ2-7; D possibly corresponds to TRBD2 (6 bases). The ends were cut back, 2 bases at V and 12 bases at J, with 20 bases in the middle. The CDR3 is made up of 14 amino acids. Germline assignment: CDR1 LGHNA and CDR2 YSLEER.

This clone has only a few counts. This chain joins TRBV4-3 and TRBJ2-2; no clear D. Germline CDR1 reads LGHNA; CDR2 reads YSLEER. CDR3 size: 16 residues. Trimming pared 4 bases from V and 0 bases from J, leaving 12 bases between. CDR3 region: CASSRNGPPNTGELFF. CDR3 DNA: TGCGCCAGCAGCCGAAACGGGCCTCCGAACACCGGGGAGCTGTTTTTT.

The table lists this clone with a few counts. The CDR3, as DNA: TGTGCCTACGGCGCGGGTACGGCGGATACGCAGTATTTT. The encoded protein is CAYGAGTADTQYF. V usage is TRBV2 and J usage is TRBJ2-3; maybe TRBD2 (5 bases). The CDR3 runs to 13 residues. Germline values: CDR1 SNHLY, CDR2 FYNNEI. Trimming removed 11 bases from V and 6 bases from J, with 18 bases in between.

This clone came up a few times. The chain uses TRBV30 and TRBJ1-2; 7 bases map to TRBD1. The CDR3 loop spans 16 amino acids. V trimming: 2 bases; J trimming: 2 bases; junction bases outside the gene matches: 11. Germline values: CDR1 GTSNPN, CDR2 SVGIG (reference sequence). The CDR3 sequence is CAWSTNPGTENYGYTF. The CDR3 nucleotides read TGTGCCTGGAGTACAAACCCCGGGACAGAAAACTATGGCTACACCTTC.

V gene TRBV4-3 combines with J gene TRBJ2-7, with a possible D match to TRBD1 (5 bases). This CDR3 is 13 amino acids long. Germline V gene sequence: CDR1 LGHNA, CDR2 YSLEER. Trimming stripped 1 base from V and 12 bases from J, with 16 bases between. CDR3 region: CASSQGAGQKVYF. CDR3 in DNA: TGCGCCAGCAGCCAAGGGGCAGGGCAAAAGGTGTACTTC.

This rearrangement joins TRBV23-1 to TRBJ2-7, with 7 positions matching TRBD1. TRBV23-1 is an ORF, and what it does is uncertain. The CDR3 spans 13 residues. Trimming removed 0 bases from V and 6 bases from J; junction bases left unmatched: 2. CDR3 in amino acids: CASSQSTGAEQYF. CDR3 coding DNA: TGCGCCAGCAGTCAATCCACAGGGGCCGAGCAGTACTTC.

The rearrangement uses TRBV29-1 and TRBJ2-7, with D unresolved. The germline V gene encodes CDR1 SQVTM and CDR2 ANQGSEA. The CDR3 is 12 amino acids. Deletions cut 7 bases from V and 0 bases from J, with 10 bases between. The CDR3 reads CSAGRSSYEQYF. The CDR3 coding sequence is TGCAGCGCCGGCAGAAGCTCCTACGAGCAGTACTTC.

In its sample, this clone was seen a few times. The chain is built from TRBV6-5 and TRBJ2-7; TRBD2 might be the D (6 bases). Germline CDR1 is MNHEY and CDR2 is SVGAGI. V lost 2 bases and J lost 10, with 12 bases in between. CDR3 length: 12 residues. Here the CDR3 reads CASSYPLASQYF. CDR3 sequence (DNA): TGTGCCAGCAGTTACCCTCTAGCGTCTCAGTACTTC.

The gene calls are TRBV29-1 and TRBJ2-2; tentative D call: TRBD1 (5 bases). CDR1 SQVTM and CDR2 ANQGSEA come from the germline V gene. V shed 7 bases and J shed 0 bases, with 9 bases lying between them. The CDR3 is made up of 13 amino acids. CDR3 sequence reads: CSAGHPNTGELFF. As DNA, the CDR3 is TGCAGCGCCGGACATCCGAACACCGGGGAGCTGTTTTTT.

This chain's CDR3 is CSVALDRFYEQYF. As DNA, the CDR3 is TGCAGCGTCGCACTCGACCGGTTCTACGAGCAGTACTTC. The V and J genes are TRBV29-1 and TRBJ2-7; D remains unclear. V was pared by 6 bases and J by 3 bases, with 15 bases between. The CDR3 is 13 amino acids. CDR1 is SQVTM and CDR2 is ANQGSEA in the germline V gene.

Only a few counts were recorded for this clone. The rearrangement links TRBV29-1 to TRBJ2-5, with a possible D match to TRBD2 (6 bases). CDR1 and CDR2 (germline): SQVTM, ANQGSEA. Deletions cut 2 bases from V and 5 bases from J, with 18 bases between. This CDR3 is 15 amino acids long. The CDR3 sequence: CSVETGTGLGETQYF. CDR3 DNA: TGCAGCGTTGAAACGGGGACTGGTTTGGGGGAGACCCAGTACTTC.

This clone was observed a single time. This chain joins TRBV7-9 and TRBJ1-5; TRBD1 agrees at 7 bases. This CDR3 has 15 residues. Germline assignment: CDR1 SEHNR and CDR2 FQNEAQ (reference sequence). With V trimmed by 5 bases and J by 4 bases, 8 bases remained unmatched. The CDR3 spells CASSRDRVGNQPQHF. CDR3 DNA: TGTGCCAGCAGCCGCGACAGGGTGGGTAATCAGCCCCAGCATTTT.

The V gene is TRBV7-9, the J gene TRBJ1-6; no reliable D call. The V and J ends lost 2 bases and 0 bases respectively, with 11 bases between them. The CDR3 covers 17 residues. The germline CDR1 and CDR2 sequences are SEHNR and FQNEAQ (reference sequence). The DNA of the CDR3 is TGTGCCAGCAGCTTAACAATAGGGAGCTCCTATAATTCACCCCTCCACTTT. Translation: CASSLTIGSSYNSPLHF.

This clone was observed once. This chain joins TRBV7-9 and TRBJ1-5; no reliable D call. The germline CDR1 and CDR2 sequences are SEHNR and FQNEAQ (reference sequence). This CDR3 comprises 13 residues. Trimming took off 5 bases at V and 0 bases at J, with 5 bases between the two ends. The CDR3 DNA follows: TGTGCCAGCAGCCCTTATAGCAATCAGCCCCAGCATTTT. The encoded protein is CASSPYSNQPQHF.

The V gene is TRBV7-9, the J gene TRBJ2-1; D remains unclear. The CDR3 covers 13 residues. The germline gives CDR1 SEHNR, CDR2 FQNEAQ (reference sequence). Trimming left V 0 bases short and J 1 base short, with 1 base between. CDR3 protein: CASSLASYNEQFF. CDR3 DNA: TGTGCCAGCAGCTTAGCGTCCTACAATGAGCAGTTCTTC. Using reference TRBV7-9 and TRBJ2-1 for the parts outside the CDR3, the full variable domain is DTGVSQNPRHKITKRGQNVTFRCDPISEHNRLYWYRQTLGQGPEFLTYFQNEAQLEKSRLLSDRFSAERPKGSFSTLEIQRTEQGDSAMYLCASSLASYNEQFFGPGTRLTVL.

The chain employs TRBV4-3 and TRBJ1-2, with D possibly matching TRBD1 (6 bases). Looked up from germline, CDR1 is LGHNA and CDR2 is YSLEER. This CDR3 has 17 residues. Trimming took 4 bases from V and 7 from J, leaving 25 bases between them. The CDR3 protein is CASSRTAGEPSRGGYTF. DNA for the CDR3: TGCGCCAGCAGCCGGACAGCCGGAGAACCTTCAAGGGGTGGCTACACCTTC.

About this clone: The same CDR3 arises from other DNA sequences in this sample as well. The chain couples TRBV7-9 to TRBJ2-5; no clear D. The CDR3 spans 11 residues. With 5 bases removed from V and 2 bases from J, the gap between germline ends came to 3 bases. Germline CDR1 is SEHNR and CDR2 is FQNEAQ (reference sequence). The CDR3 loop reads CASSQQETQYF. For the CDR3, the DNA is TGTGCCAGCAGCCAACAAGAGACCCAGTACTTC. Together with reference TRBV7-9 and TRBJ2-5, the CDR3 gives the full variable domain: DTGVSQNPRHKITKRGQNVTFRCDPISEHNRLYWYRQTLGQGPEFLTYFQNEAQLEKSRLLSDRFSAERPKGSFSTLEIQRTEQGDSAMYLCASSQQETQYFGPGTRLLVL.

This rearrangement joins TRBV29-1 to TRBJ2-7; no reliable D call. The CDR3 length is 12 residues. Per the germline V gene, CDR1 is SQVTM and CDR2 is ANQGSEA. With 1 base removed from V and 3 bases from J, the gap between germline ends came to 7 bases. The CDR3 sequence: CSVEGRNYEQYF. CDR3 sequence (DNA): TGCAGCGTTGAAGGCAGAAACTACGAGCAGTACTTC.